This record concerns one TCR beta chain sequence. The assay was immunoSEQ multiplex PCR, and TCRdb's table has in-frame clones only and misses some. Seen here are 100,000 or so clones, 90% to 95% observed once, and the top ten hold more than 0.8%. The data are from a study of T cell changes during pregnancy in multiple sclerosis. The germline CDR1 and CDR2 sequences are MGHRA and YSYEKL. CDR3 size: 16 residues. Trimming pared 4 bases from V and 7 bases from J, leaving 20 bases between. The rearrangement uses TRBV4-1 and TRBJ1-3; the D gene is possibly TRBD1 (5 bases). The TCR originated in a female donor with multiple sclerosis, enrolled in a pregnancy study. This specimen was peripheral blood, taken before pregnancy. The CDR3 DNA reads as TGCGCCAGCAGCCTTCCCGGGGGTGATATGGGGAACACCATATATTTT. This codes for CASSLPGGDMGNTIYF.